Each of the 32 T cell receptor beta chains below was sequenced from the same sample in a study of neoadjuvant nivolumab and ipilimumab in lung cancer. Using immunoSEQ multiplex PCR, the repertoire was profiled, and TCRdb retains in-frame clones only, with some absent. The table records approximately 30,000 clones, around 83% of them present only once. The sequencing here drew on tumor tissue, taken after neoadjuvant nivolumab, alone or with ipilimumab, at or shortly before surgery. Receptors originate from an adult with non-small cell lung cancer.

This clone showed up just a few times. The V call is TRBV25-1, the J call TRBJ2-6, with 9 bases lining up with TRBD1. V lost 6 bases, J lost 1 base, and 4 bases stayed unmatched. CDR1 and CDR2 (germline): MGHDK, SYGVNS. This CDR3 region has 16 residues. The CDR3 loop reads CASRDRGGSGANVLTF. CDR3 DNA sequence: TGTGCCAGCAGGGACAGGGGAGGATCTGGGGCCAACGTCCTGACTTTC.

Here the CDR3 DNA reads TGCAGCGTACAGATTAGTTACGAGCAGTACTTC. It is translated as CSVQISYEQYF. The chain links TRBV29-1 to TRBJ2-7; D unresolved. There are 11 residues in the CDR3. Germline-derived CDR1 and CDR2 are SQVTM and ANQGSEA. Trimming shortened V by 6 bases and J by 4 bases, and 10 bases separated the two germline ends.

This chain uses TRBV9 with TRBJ1-2; 9 nucleotides align to TRBD1. J gave up 6 bases and V 0 bases, and 0 bases lay outside the gene matches. CDR1 and CDR2 from the germline V gene are SGDLS and YYNGEE. This CDR3 has 13 amino acids. CDR3 sequence (DNA): TGTGCCAGCAGCGTAGGGACAGGGGATGGCTACACCTTC. Translation: CASSVGTGDGYTF.

The chain is built from TRBV5-4 and TRBJ1-2, with no clear D. This CDR3 comprises 15 residues. Germline CDR1 SGHNT, CDR2 YYREEE (reference sequence). Trimming pared 0 bases from V and 4 bases from J, leaving 13 bases between. CDR3: CASSLVPGFSYGYTF. The CDR3 DNA reads TGTGCCAGCAGCTTGGTCCCTGGGTTTTCCTATGGCTACACCTTC.

V and J are TRBV5-1 and TRBJ2-2; D call uncertain. Trimming took 0 bases from V and 5 from J, leaving 8 bases between them. The CDR3 is made up of 14 amino acids. Germline V gene lookup returns CDR1 SGHRS and CDR2 YFSETQ. The CDR3 loop is CASSLAGGTGELFF. The DNA for the CDR3 is TGCGCCAGCAGCTTGGCAGGTGGTACCGGGGAGCTGTTTTTT.

In its sample, this clone was seen a few times. The gene calls are TRBV19 and TRBJ1-2, with D maybe TRBD1 (5 bases). Germline CDR1 and CDR2: LNHDA and SQIVND (reference sequence). V lost 2 bases, J lost 4 bases, and 14 bases lay in between. The CDR3 contains 15 residues. The CDR3 spells CASSISSGNPYGYTF. DNA of the CDR3: TGTGCCAGTAGTATATCCTCAGGGAATCCCTATGGCTACACCTTC.

The CDR3 sequence is CASSLTGGNTEAFF. CDR3 coding DNA: TGTGCCAGCAGTTTAACAGGGGGTAACACTGAAGCTTTCTTT. The chain has TRBV27 and TRBJ1-1; 8 bases align to TRBD1. CDR1 and CDR2 (germline): MNHEY, SMNVEV (reference sequence). With 2 bases clipped from V and 2 bases from J, the junction kept 1 base outside the gene matches. The CDR3 runs to 14 residues.

This clone was picked up a small number of times. The rearrangement joins TRBV6-1 to TRBJ2-7, with D maybe TRBD1 (6 bases). V lost 3 bases, J lost 1 base, and 13 bases lay in between. The CDR3 length is 15 residues. CDR1 and CDR2 from the germline V gene are MNHNS and SASEGT. The CDR3 reads CASSDEGQGSYEQYF. In DNA form, the CDR3 reads TGTGCCAGCAGTGATGAGGGCCAGGGGTCCTACGAGCAGTACTTC.

The chain employs TRBV5-6 and TRBJ2-5; D gene uncertain. The germline V and J ends were trimmed by 4 bases and 5 bases, with 21 bases remaining between them. The germline CDR1 and CDR2 sequences are SGHDT and YYEEEE. This CDR3 region has 16 residues. Here the CDR3 DNA reads TGTGCCAGCAGCAAAATCCAGACTTGGGTTGGGGAGACCCAGTACTTC. This gives the protein CASSKIQTWVGETQYF. The full variable domain, completed using reference TRBV5-6 and TRBJ2-5, is DAGVTQSPTHLIKTRGQQVTLRCSPKSGHDTVSWYQQALGQGPQFIFQYYEEEERQRGNFPDRFSGHQFPNYSSELNVNALLLGDSALYLCASSKIQTWVGETQYFGPGTRLLVL.

This clone has a single count. This rearrangement joins TRBV29-1 to TRBJ2-3; TRBD1 matches at 10 bases. V gave up 6 bases and J gave up 8 bases; unmatched junction bases: 8. The CDR3 length is 13 residues. Germline CDR1 reads SQVTM; CDR2 reads ANQGSEA. CDR3 sequence: CSVAGQGMGTQYF. CDR3 nucleotides: TGCAGCGTGGCGGGACAGGGGATGGGTACGCAGTATTTT.

This clone came up once. The chain is built from TRBV5-1 and TRBJ1-2, with D possibly TRBD1 on 5 matching bases. Germline V gives CDR1 SGHRS, CDR2 YFSETQ. The CDR3 extends over 13 amino acids. The V and J ends lost 7 bases and 7 bases respectively, with 17 bases between them. CDR3 nucleotides: TGCGCCAGCGGAAGGGACTCAGGGTTTGGCTACACCTTC. Translating it yields CASGRDSGFGYTF.

The J gene is TRBJ2-1, the V gene TRBV5-1; weak D call: TRBD1 (5 bases). Trimming left V 4 bases short and J 6 bases short, with 14 bases between. Germline assignment: CDR1 SGHRS and CDR2 YFSETQ. CDR3 length: 14 amino acids. As DNA, the CDR3 is TGCGCCAGCAGCCCCCGATCAGGGTTCAATGAGCAGTTCTTC. Translating gives CASSPRSGFNEQFF.

The rearrangement links TRBV6-5 to TRBJ2-7; no clear D gene. The V and J ends lost 2 bases and 3 bases respectively, with 8 bases between them. This CDR3 has 13 amino acids. The V gene's germline CDR1 is MNHEY and CDR2 SVGAGI. The CDR3 DNA follows: TGTGCCAGCAGTTACAACAGTAACTACGAGCAGTACTTC. This gives the protein CASSYNSNYEQYF.

The chain has TRBV6-1 and TRBJ2-7; D is undetermined. The CDR3 has 14 amino acids. The germline V gene has CDR1 MNHNS and CDR2 SASEGT. The V and J ends lost 3 bases and 2 bases respectively, with 11 bases between them. The CDR3 region is CASSESGRAYEQYF. The CDR3 DNA sequence: TGTGCCAGCAGTGAGTCCGGTCGTGCCTACGAGCAGTACTTC.

This chain links TRBV28 with TRBJ2-7; no reliable D call. V was shortened by 4 bases and J by 2 bases, with 12 bases between the two germline ends. The CDR3 has 14 amino acids. CDR1 and CDR2 (germline): MDHEN, SYDVKM. CDR3 in amino acids: CASSSFGRPYEQYF. The DNA for the CDR3 is TGTGCCAGCAGTTCGTTCGGCAGGCCCTACGAGCAGTACTTC.

This chain joins TRBV7-9 and TRBJ1-1; unclear D gene. The CDR3 is 13 residues long. Germline V CDR1 and CDR2: SEHNR, FQNEAQ (reference sequence). With 1 base removed from V and 7 bases from J, the gap between germline ends came to 10 bases. CDR3 loop: CASSLGFGFEAFF. CDR3 sequence (DNA): TGTGCCAGCAGCTTAGGGTTTGGTTTTGAAGCTTTCTTT. Full variable domain (remainder filled in from reference TRBV7-9 and TRBJ1-1): DTGVSQNPRHKITKRGQNVTFRCDPISEHNRLYWYRQTLGQGPEFLTYFQNEAQLEKSRLLSDRFSAERPKGSFSTLEIQRTEQGDSAMYLCASSLGFGFEAFFGQGTRLTVV.

This rearrangement joins TRBV10-2 to TRBJ2-2, with a possible D match to TRBD2 (5 bases). The germline CDR1 and CDR2 sequences are WSHSY and SAAADI. V lost 1 base and J lost 5, with 14 bases in between. The CDR3 contains 16 residues. CDR3 in amino acids: CASSEWRRSGTGELFF. CDR3 nucleotide sequence: TGCGCCAGCAGTGAGTGGAGGCGTTCGGGGACCGGGGAGCTGTTTTTT.

The V gene is TRBV18, the J gene TRBJ1-1; possibly TRBD1 for D (6 bases). The V end lost 0 bases, the J end lost 11 bases, and 13 bases lay between the germline ends. CDR1 and CDR2 (germline): KGHSH, LQKENI. The CDR3 contains 13 residues. CDR3 DNA: TGTGCCAGCTCACCACCAACCCAGGGGAGGGCTTTCTTT. The encoded protein is CASSPPTQGRAFF.

The genes are TRBV7-3 and TRBJ2-3; weak D call: TRBD2 (6 bases). The CDR3 is 14 amino acids. Trimming shortened V by 3 bases and J by 4 bases, and 11 bases separated the two germline ends. Per the germline V gene, CDR1 is SGHTA and CDR2 is FQGTGA. The CDR3 here is CASSFGTFPDTQYF. The CDR3 bases are TGTGCCAGCAGCTTCGGGACTTTTCCAGATACGCAGTATTTT.

The chain carries TRBV5-1 and TRBJ2-1; 10 bases agree with TRBD2. Germline V gives CDR1 SGHRS, CDR2 YFSETQ. The CDR3 length is 14 residues. Trimming at V came to 4 bases and at J to 10 bases, leaving 8 bases not matched to a gene. The CDR3 sequence: CASSLGLAETEQFF. For the CDR3, the DNA is TGCGCCAGCAGCCTCGGACTAGCGGAGACCGAGCAGTTCTTC.

The CDR3 region is CASSYQRSSVVTGELFF. CDR3 bases: TGTGCCAGCAGCTACCAGAGGAGCTCTGTGGTTACCGGGGAGCTGTTTTTT. The chain has TRBV9 and TRBJ2-2; no reliable D call. The germline V gene encodes CDR1 SGDLS and CDR2 YYNGEE. The ends were cut back, 4 bases at V and 5 bases at J, with 21 bases in the middle. CDR3 size: 17 residues. Variable domain in full (rest from reference TRBV9 and TRBJ2-2): DSGVTQTPKHLITATGQRVTLRCSPRSGDLSVYWYQQSLDQGLQFLIQYYNGEERAKGNILERFSAQQFPDLHSELNLSSLELGDSALYFCASSYQRSSVVTGELFFGEGSRLTVL.

The chain recombines TRBV6-5 with TRBJ2-3; TRBD1 matches at 7 bases. The CDR3 runs 15 residues. The ends lost 5 bases at V and 6 bases at J; junction bases unmatched: 11. The germline CDR1 and CDR2 sequences are MNHEY and SVGAGI. CDR3 sequence (DNA): TGTGCCAGCAGTCCAGCCGGGACAGTGTACGATACGCAGTATTTT. This sequence encodes CASSPAGTVYDTQYF.

In DNA, the CDR3 is TGTGCCAGCAGTTCTTCTTACTCTGGAAACACCATATATTTT. Its protein is CASSSSYSGNTIYF. The V gene is TRBV6-5, the J gene TRBJ1-3; no definite D call. Trimming removed 4 bases at V and 0 bases at J, with 7 bases between. In germline, CDR1 is MNHEY, CDR2 SVGAGI. The CDR3 consists of 14 residues.

In this sample, this clone turned up once. The J gene is TRBJ1-4, the V gene TRBV30, with a weak D call TRBD1 (5 bases). Germline CDR1 and CDR2: GTSNPN and SVGIG (reference sequence). Trimming pared 3 bases from V and 1 base from J, leaving 15 bases between. The CDR3 length is 16 residues. CDR3 residues: CAWSRLGVGTNEKLFF. For the CDR3, the DNA is TGTGCCTGGAGCCGGTTGGGGGTTGGAACTAATGAAAAACTGTTTTTT.

The chain links TRBV6-5 to TRBJ1-5; D gene unclear. The CDR3 has 13 amino acids. The V gene lost 5 bases and the J gene lost 6 bases, with 11 bases spanning the gap. CDR1 is MNHEY, CDR2 SVGAGI, per germline. CDR3 amino acids: CASSNGLLQPQHF. DNA for the CDR3: TGTGCCAGCAGTAACGGGCTACTTCAGCCCCAGCATTTT.

This chain joins TRBV30 and TRBJ1-1; D unresolved. The germline CDR1 and CDR2 sequences are GTSNPN and SVGIG (reference sequence). Trimming left V 7 bases short and J 1 base short, with 19 bases between. The CDR3 is 15 residues long. The CDR3 DNA is TGTGCCTCCCCCCTCCTTAGTGGAGCGAACACTGAAGCTTTCTTT. This translates into CASPLLSGANTEAFF.

The CDR3: CAWSVLPVAGTGELFF. DNA of the CDR3: TGTGCCTGGAGTGTACTCCCAGTAGCAGGCACCGGGGAGCTGTTTTTT. The chain has TRBV30 and TRBJ2-2, with D uncertain. CDR1 and CDR2 from the germline V gene are GTSNPN and SVGIG (reference sequence). This CDR3 is built from 16 residues. The V end was cut by 0 bases, the J end by 4 bases, with 15 bases between.

The V and J genes are TRBV30 and TRBJ2-7; 7 bases are shared with TRBD1. CDR3 length: 14 residues. Germline-derived CDR1 and CDR2 are GTSNPN and SVGIG (reference sequence). The V gene end was trimmed by 0 bases and the J gene end by 2 bases; junction bases not matched to a gene: 4. The CDR3 loop is CAWSVGGATYEQYF. CDR3 in DNA: TGTGCCTGGAGTGTAGGGGGCGCTACCTACGAGCAGTACTTC.

The genes are TRBV7-9 and TRBJ2-7; D gene uncertain. The CDR3 spans 11 residues. V was clipped by 5 bases and J by 3 bases, with 5 bases between them. The germline CDR1 and CDR2 sequences are SEHNR and FQNEAQ (reference sequence). CDR3 in amino acids: CASSRSYEQYF. The DNA of the CDR3 is TGTGCCAGCAGCAGGAGCTACGAGCAGTACTTC.

The chain couples TRBV5-1 to TRBJ1-5; no clear D gene. Germline V gene lookup returns CDR1 SGHRS and CDR2 YFSETQ. V lost 2 bases and J lost 3, with 6 bases in between. The CDR3 is 13 amino acids. The CDR3 DNA reads as TGCGCCAGCAGCTTCGTCCACAATCAGCCCCAGCATTTT. It is translated as CASSFVHNQPQHF.

By sample share, this clone is medium-sized. The chain carries TRBV6-1 and TRBJ1-2, with 8 bases matching TRBD1. V was pared by 7 bases and J by 4 bases, with 11 bases of the junction left unmatched. The CDR3 is 15 residues long. Germline lookup yields CDR1 MNHNS and CDR2 SASEGT. CDR3 amino acids: CASKVDRELLYGYTF. The CDR3 bases are TGTGCCAGCAAGGTGGACAGGGAGCTTCTCTATGGCTACACCTTC.

The CDR3 region is CATTSGTALSEQFF. The CDR3 DNA follows: TGTGCCACCACATCCGGGACAGCGTTGAGTGAGCAGTTCTTC. V usage is TRBV15 and J usage is TRBJ2-1; TRBD1 matches at 7 bases. J lost 9 bases, V lost 7 bases, and 12 bases had no gene match. The germline V gene has CDR1 LNHNV and CDR2 YYDKDF (reference sequence). CDR3 length: 14 residues.